This TCR beta chain was profiled in a study of shared clonotypes between healthy human individuals. Findings and limits, study-wide: Blood was the only sampled material, and tissue repertoires likely differ. Estimated richness was generally greater in naive than memory subsets.

To note about this clone: Its antigen is still unknown.

The table came from immunoSEQ multiplex PCR; TCRdb's copy has only in-frame clones and leaves some out. The sample lists roughly 850,000 clones; around 96% were seen once. CD45RO-negative, CCR7-selected cells formed the naive CD8 fraction, which excluded terminally differentiated effector memory CD45RA+ cells. This CDR3 comprises 17 residues. Germline trimming cut 4 bases from V and 7 bases from J; bases unmatched to any gene: 14. The V gene's germline CDR1 is KGHSH and CDR2 LQKENI. V gene TRBV18 combines with J gene TRBJ2-1, with 9 bases identical to TRBD2. The receptor comes from a man aged 25-45 years in good health. The material sequenced was naive CD8+ T cells sorted from blood. CDR3 coding DNA: TGTGCCAGCTCACTCCAGCCGGGACTAGCACGAGGTAATGAGCAGTTCTTC. Residues: CASSLQPGLARGNEQFF.